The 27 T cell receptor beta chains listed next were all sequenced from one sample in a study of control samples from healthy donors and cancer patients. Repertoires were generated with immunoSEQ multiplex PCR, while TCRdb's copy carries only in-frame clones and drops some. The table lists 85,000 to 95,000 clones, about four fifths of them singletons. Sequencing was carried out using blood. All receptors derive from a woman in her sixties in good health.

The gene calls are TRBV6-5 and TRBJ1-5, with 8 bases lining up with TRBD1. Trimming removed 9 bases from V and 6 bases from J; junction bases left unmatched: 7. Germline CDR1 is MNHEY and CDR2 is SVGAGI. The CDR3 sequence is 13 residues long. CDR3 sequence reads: CASSGGLAQPQHF. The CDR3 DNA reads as TGTGCCAGTTCAGGGGGCTTAGCTCAGCCCCAGCATTTT.

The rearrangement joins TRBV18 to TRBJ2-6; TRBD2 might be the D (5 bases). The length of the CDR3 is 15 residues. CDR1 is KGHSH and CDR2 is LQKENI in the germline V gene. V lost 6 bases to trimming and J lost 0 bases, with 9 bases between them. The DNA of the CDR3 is TGTGCCAGCTCCAGGAGGAGCTCTGGGGCCAACGTCCTGACTTTC. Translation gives CASSRRSSGANVLTF.

The CDR3 region is CAISLGTYNEQFF. The CDR3 coding sequence is TGTGCCATCAGTCTTGGTACCTACAATGAGCAGTTCTTC. The chain recombines TRBV10-3 with TRBJ2-1; no firm D call. Looked up from germline, CDR1 is ENHRY and CDR2 is SYGVKD. Trimming shortened V by 5 bases and J by 2 bases, and 7 bases separated the two germline ends. This CDR3 region has 13 residues.

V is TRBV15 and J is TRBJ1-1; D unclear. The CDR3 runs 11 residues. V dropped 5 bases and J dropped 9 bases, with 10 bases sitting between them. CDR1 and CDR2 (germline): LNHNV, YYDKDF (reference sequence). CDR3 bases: TGTGCCACCAGCCTTCAGTCCCAAGCTTTCTTT. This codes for CATSLQSQAFF.

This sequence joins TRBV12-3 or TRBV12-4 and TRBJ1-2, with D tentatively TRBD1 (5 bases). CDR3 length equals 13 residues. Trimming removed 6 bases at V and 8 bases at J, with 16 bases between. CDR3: CASRAGASYGYTF. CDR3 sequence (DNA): TGTGCCAGCAGGGCCGGGGCGTCTTACGGCTACACCTTC.

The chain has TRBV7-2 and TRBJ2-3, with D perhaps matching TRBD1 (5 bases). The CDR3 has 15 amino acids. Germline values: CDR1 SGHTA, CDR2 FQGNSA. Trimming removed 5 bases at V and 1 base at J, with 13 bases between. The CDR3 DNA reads TGTGCCAGCAGCCTGCAGGGATTGCGCACAGATACGCAGTATTTT. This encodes CASSLQGLRTDTQYF.

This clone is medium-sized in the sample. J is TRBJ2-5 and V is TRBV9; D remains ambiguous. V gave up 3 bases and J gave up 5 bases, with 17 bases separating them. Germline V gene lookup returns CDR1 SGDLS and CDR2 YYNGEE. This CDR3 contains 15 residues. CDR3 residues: CASSETETPWETQYF. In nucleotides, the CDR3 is TGTGCCAGCAGCGAAACGGAAACCCCCTGGGAGACCCAGTACTTC.

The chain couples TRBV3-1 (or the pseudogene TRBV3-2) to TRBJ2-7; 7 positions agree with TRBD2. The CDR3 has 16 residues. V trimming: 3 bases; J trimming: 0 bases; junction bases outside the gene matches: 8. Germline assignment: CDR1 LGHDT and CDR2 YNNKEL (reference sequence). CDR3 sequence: CASSQFLAALSYEQYF. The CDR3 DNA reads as TGTGCCAGCAGCCAGTTCCTAGCGGCCCTCTCCTACGAGCAGTACTTC.

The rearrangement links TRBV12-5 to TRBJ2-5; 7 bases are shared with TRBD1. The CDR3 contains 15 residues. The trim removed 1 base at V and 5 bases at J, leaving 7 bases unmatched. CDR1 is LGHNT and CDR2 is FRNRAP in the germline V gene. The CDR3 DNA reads TGTGCTAGTGGTTTGGGGCAGGGGGATGGGGAGACCCAGTACTTC. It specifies CASGLGQGDGETQYF.

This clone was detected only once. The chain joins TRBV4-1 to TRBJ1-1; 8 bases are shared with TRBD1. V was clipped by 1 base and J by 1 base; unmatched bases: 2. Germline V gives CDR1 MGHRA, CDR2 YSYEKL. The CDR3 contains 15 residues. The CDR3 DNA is TGCGCCAGCAGCCAAGGACAGGGGCCGAACACTGAAGCTTTCTTT. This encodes CASSQGQGPNTEAFF.

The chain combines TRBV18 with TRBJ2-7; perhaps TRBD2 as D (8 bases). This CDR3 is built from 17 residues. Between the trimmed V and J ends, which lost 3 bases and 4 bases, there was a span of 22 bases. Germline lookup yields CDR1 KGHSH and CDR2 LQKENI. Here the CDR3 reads CASSPRDRGIAGYEQYF. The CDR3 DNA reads TGTGCCAGCTCACCTCGGGACAGAGGCATAGCGGGGTACGAGCAGTACTTC.

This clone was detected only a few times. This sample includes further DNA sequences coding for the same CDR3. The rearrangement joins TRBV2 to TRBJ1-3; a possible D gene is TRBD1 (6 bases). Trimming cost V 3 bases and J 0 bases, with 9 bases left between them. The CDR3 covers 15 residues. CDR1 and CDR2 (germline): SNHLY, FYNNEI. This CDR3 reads CASSDTGSSGNTIYF. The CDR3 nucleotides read TGTGCCAGCAGTGATACAGGGAGCTCTGGAAACACCATATATTTT.

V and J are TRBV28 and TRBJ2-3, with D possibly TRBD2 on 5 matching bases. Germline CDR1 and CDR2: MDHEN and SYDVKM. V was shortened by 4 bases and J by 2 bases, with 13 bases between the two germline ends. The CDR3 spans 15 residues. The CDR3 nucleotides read TGTGCCAGCAGTTATTTTGGAGCGGTCACAGATACGCAGTATTTT. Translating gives CASSYFGAVTDTQYF.

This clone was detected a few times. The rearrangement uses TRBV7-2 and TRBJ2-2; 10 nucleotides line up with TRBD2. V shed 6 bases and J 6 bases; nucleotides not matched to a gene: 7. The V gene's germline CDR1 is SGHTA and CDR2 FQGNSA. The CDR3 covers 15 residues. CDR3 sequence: CASSFSSGGSGELFF. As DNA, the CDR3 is TGTGCCAGCAGTTTTAGTAGCGGGGGGTCCGGGGAGCTGTTTTTT.

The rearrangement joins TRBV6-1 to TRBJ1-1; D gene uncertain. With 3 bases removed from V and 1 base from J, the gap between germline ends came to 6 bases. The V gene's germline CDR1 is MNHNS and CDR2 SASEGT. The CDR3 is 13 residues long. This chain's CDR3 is CASSDSRNTEAFF. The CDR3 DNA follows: TGTGCCAGCAGTGATAGCCGGAACACTGAAGCTTTCTTT.

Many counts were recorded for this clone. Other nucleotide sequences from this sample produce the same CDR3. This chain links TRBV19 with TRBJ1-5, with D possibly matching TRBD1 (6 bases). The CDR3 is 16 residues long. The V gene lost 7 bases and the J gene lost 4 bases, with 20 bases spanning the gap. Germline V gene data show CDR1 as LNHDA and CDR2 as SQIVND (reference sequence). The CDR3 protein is CASTTGQGQSNQPQHF. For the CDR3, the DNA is TGTGCCAGTACCACGGGGCAGGGGCAATCAAATCAGCCCCAGCATTTT. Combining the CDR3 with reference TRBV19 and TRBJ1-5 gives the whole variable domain DGGITQSPKYLFRKEGQNVTLSCEQNLNHDAMYWYRQDPGQGLRLIYYSQIVNDFQKGDIAEGYSVSREKKESFPLTVTSAQKNPTAFYLCASTTGQGQSNQPQHFGDGTRLSIL.

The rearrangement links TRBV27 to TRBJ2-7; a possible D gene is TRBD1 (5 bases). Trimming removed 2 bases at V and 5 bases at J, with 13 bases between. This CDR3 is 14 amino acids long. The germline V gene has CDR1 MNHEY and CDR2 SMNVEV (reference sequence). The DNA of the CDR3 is TGTGCCAGCAGTTTACTCCCAGGGTTCCACGAGCAGTACTTC. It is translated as CASSLLPGFHEQYF.

CDR3 in DNA: TGTGCCAGCAGCGTAGTCGGAATGAACACTGAAGCTTTCTTT. Translating it yields CASSVVGMNTEAFF. J is TRBJ1-1 and V is TRBV9; the D is unclear. The CDR3 runs to 14 residues. V shed 0 bases and J shed 0 bases, with 6 bases lying between them. Per germline, CDR1 SGDLS and CDR2 YYNGEE.

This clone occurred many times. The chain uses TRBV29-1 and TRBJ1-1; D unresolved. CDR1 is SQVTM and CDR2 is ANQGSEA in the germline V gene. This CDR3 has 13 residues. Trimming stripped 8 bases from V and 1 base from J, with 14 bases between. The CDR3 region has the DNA TGCAGCTCCCTTAGTGGCACGAACACTGAAGCTTTCTTT. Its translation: CSSLSGTNTEAFF. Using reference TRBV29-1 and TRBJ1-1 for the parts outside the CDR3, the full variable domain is SAVISQKPSRDICQRGTSLTIQCQVDSQVTMMFWYRQQPGQSLTLIATANQGSEATYESGFVIDKFPISRPNLTFSTLTVSNMSPEDSSIYLCSSLSGTNTEAFFGQGTRLTVV.

CDR3 in DNA: TGCGCCAGCAGCCATAACTTGGGACAGGGTTCCAGACCCCACAATGAGCAGTTCTTC. Encoded protein: CASSHNLGQGSRPHNEQFF. The rearrangement links TRBV4-1 to TRBJ2-1, with TRBD1 matching over 9 bases. The CDR3 consists of 19 residues. From germline, CDR1 is MGHRA and CDR2 YSYEKL. J was trimmed by 5 bases and V by 3 bases; bases with no gene match: 17.

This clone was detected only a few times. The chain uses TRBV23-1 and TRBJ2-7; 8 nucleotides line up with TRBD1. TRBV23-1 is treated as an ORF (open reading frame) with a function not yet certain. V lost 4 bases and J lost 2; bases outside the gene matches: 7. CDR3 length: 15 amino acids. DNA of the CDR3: TGCGCCAGCAGTCTTACAGGGGGGCCTACCTACGAGCAGTACTTC. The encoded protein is CASSLTGGPTYEQYF.

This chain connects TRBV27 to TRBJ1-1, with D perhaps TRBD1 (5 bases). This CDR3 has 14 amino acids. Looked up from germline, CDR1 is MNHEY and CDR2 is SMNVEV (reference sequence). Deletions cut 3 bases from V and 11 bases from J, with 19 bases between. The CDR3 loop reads CASSFSGSRGSAFF. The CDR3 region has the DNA TGTGCCAGCAGTTTTTCAGGGTCCCGGGGTTCGGCTTTCTTT.

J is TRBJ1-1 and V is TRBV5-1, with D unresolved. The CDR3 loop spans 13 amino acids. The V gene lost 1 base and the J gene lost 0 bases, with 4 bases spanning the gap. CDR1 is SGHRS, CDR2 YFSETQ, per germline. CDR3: CASSLRLNTEAFF. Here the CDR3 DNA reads TGCGCCAGCAGCTTGCGGTTGAACACTGAAGCTTTCTTT.

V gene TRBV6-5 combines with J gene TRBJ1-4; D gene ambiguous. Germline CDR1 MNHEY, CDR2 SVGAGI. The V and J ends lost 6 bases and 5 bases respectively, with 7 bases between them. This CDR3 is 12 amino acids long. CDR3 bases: TGTGCCAGCAGGCAACGGAATGAAAAACTGTTTTTT. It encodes CASRQRNEKLFF.

DNA for the CDR3: TGTGCCAGCAGCCAAGGTACTGTGTTCACAGATACGCAGTATTTT. Amino acid sequence: CASSQGTVFTDTQYF. J is TRBJ2-3 and V is TRBV3-1 (or the pseudogene TRBV3-2); D is ambiguous. The CDR3 extends over 15 amino acids. CDR1 is LGHDT and CDR2 is YNNKEL in the germline V gene (reference sequence). Trimming stripped 1 base from V and 2 bases from J, with 10 bases between.

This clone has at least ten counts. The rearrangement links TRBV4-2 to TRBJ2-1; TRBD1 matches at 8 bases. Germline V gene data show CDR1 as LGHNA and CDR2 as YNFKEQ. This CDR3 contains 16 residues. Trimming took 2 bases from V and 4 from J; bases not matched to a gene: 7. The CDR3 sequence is CASSQPDRDPYNEQFF. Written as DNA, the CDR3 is TGTGCCAGCAGCCAACCGGACAGGGATCCGTACAATGAGCAGTTCTTC.

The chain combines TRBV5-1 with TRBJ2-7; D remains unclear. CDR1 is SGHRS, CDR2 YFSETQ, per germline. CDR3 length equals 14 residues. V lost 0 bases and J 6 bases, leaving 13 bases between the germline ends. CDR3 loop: CASSLDAIRSEQYF. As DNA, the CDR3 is TGCGCCAGCAGCTTGGATGCTATCAGGAGCGAGCAGTACTTC.